These 5 T cell receptor beta chains were sequenced from one sample in a study of OX40 agonist ivuxolimab in advanced cancers. Measured with immunoSEQ multiplex PCR; TCRdb has only the in-frame clones, and not every one. This sample has about 84,000 clones, with 94% found just once. Here the sequenced sample was CD4+ or CD8+ T cells sorted from blood, taken in a trial of the OX40 agonist ivuxolimab. These receptor sequences come from an adult with an advanced solid tumor such as melanoma, head and neck, liver or kidney cancer.

The chain links TRBV5-4 to TRBJ2-7, with D possibly matching TRBD1 (6 bases). Germline lookup yields CDR1 SGHNT and CDR2 YYREEE (reference sequence). V was cut by 4 bases and J by 4 bases, with 9 bases left in between. This CDR3 region has 12 residues. CDR3 nucleotides: TGTGCCAGCAGCACAGGGAAATACGAGCAGTACTTC. This gives the protein CASSTGKYEQYF.

The CDR3 DNA reads as TGTGCCAGCAGCTTAGTCCCAGGGGGCGTAGGGGATACGCAGTATTTT. Residues: CASSLVPGGVGDTQYF. The chain uses TRBV7-2 and TRBJ2-3, with 8 bases identical to TRBD1. Germline V gene sequence: CDR1 SGHTA, CDR2 FQGNSA. V lost 1 base, J lost 6 bases, and 9 bases stayed unmatched. This CDR3 region has 16 residues.

This chain connects TRBV7-2 to TRBJ2-7; D gene uncertain. Germline assignment: CDR1 SGHTA and CDR2 FQGNSA. The CDR3 covers 15 residues. Trimming took 3 bases from V and 0 from J, leaving 12 bases between them. The CDR3 here is CASSFSVLSSYEQYF. For the CDR3, the DNA is TGTGCCAGCAGCTTCTCTGTACTTAGCTCCTACGAGCAGTACTTC.

This clone was counted once. The CDR3 DNA is TGTGCCACCAGCAGAGACCCGGGACAGGGCATCTACGAGCAGTACTTC. It encodes CATSRDPGQGIYEQYF. The chain joins TRBV15 to TRBJ2-7, with 9 bases that match TRBD1. V lost 0 bases and J lost 3; bases outside the gene matches: 6. This CDR3 has 16 residues. Germline V gives CDR1 LNHNV, CDR2 YYDKDF (reference sequence). The variable domain in full, completed from reference TRBV15 and TRBJ2-7, reads DAMVIQNPRYQVTQFGKPVTLSCSQTLNHNVMYWYQQKSSQAPKLLFHYYDKDFNNEADTPDNFQSRRPNTSFCFLDIRSPGLGDTAMYLCATSRDPGQGIYEQYFGPGTRLTVT.

The chain joins TRBV15 to TRBJ2-5; TRBD2 might be the D (6 bases). Per the germline V gene, CDR1 is LNHNV and CDR2 is YYDKDF (reference sequence). The CDR3 loop spans 20 amino acids. V lost 1 base, J lost 1 base, and 25 bases lay in between. CDR3 protein: CATSRGGRTTAIFRQETQYF. The CDR3 region has the DNA TGTGCCACCAGCAGAGGTGGTAGGACTACAGCCATATTCCGCCAAGAGACCCAGTACTTC.